These 27 T cell receptor beta chains came from one sample sequenced in a study of OX40 agonist ivuxolimab in advanced cancers. This table comes from immunoSEQ multiplex PCR, and its TCRdb copy is limited to in-frame clones, with some not included. The sample holds about 100,000 clones; approximately 89% are singletons and the top ten take around 0.58%. Sequencing used CD4+ or CD8+ T cells sorted from blood, obtained in a trial of the OX40 agonist ivuxolimab. Receptors originate from an adult with an advanced solid tumor such as melanoma, head and neck, liver or kidney cancer.

The V and J genes are TRBV27 and TRBJ1-1; D unresolved. V was shortened by 2 bases and J by 4 bases, with 8 bases between the two germline ends. The germline V gene has CDR1 MNHEY and CDR2 SMNVEV (reference sequence). The CDR3 has 13 residues. CDR3 sequence (DNA): TGTGCCAGCAGTTTAAGGGTTGGCACTGAAGCTTTCTTT. As protein: CASSLRVGTEAFF.

The chain joins TRBV6-6 to TRBJ2-6, with TRBD1 matching 7 bases. CDR1 MNHNY and CDR2 SVGAGI come from the germline V gene (reference sequence). The ends lost 7 bases at V and 2 bases at J; junction bases unmatched: 2. CDR3 size: 14 residues. CDR3 sequence (DNA): TGTGCCAGCACCCAGGGGGCTGGGGCCAACGTCCTGACTTTC. Translation: CASTQGAGANVLTF.

The chain is built from TRBV4-3 and TRBJ1-5; D call uncertain. Per the germline V gene, CDR1 is LGHNA and CDR2 is YSLEER. The CDR3 is 15 residues long. V lost 0 bases, J lost 5 bases, and 11 bases lay in between. The CDR3 protein is CASSQDVRNDQPQHF. DNA of the CDR3: TGCGCCAGCAGCCAAGATGTGCGGAACGATCAGCCCCAGCATTTT.

The chain joins TRBV7-8 to TRBJ2-1; possibly TRBD2 for D (7 bases). Germline CDR1 SGHVS, CDR2 FQNEAQ. V lost 6 bases to trimming and J lost 1 base, with 19 bases between them. The CDR3 length is 17 residues. This chain's CDR3 is CASSQGGGTQSYNEQFF. The CDR3 DNA sequence: TGTGCCAGCAGTCAAGGGGGGGGGACACAGTCCTACAATGAGCAGTTCTTC.

The V and J genes are TRBV7-9 and TRBJ2-2; 8 bases map to TRBD2. Germline assignment: CDR1 SEHNR and CDR2 FQNEAQ (reference sequence). V lost 5 bases to trimming and J lost 6 bases; unmatched junction nucleotides: 14. The CDR3 is made up of 17 amino acids. CDR3 in DNA: TGTGCCAGCAGCAATCGACCGAGCGGGAGTAAGCCCGGGGAGCTGTTTTTT. This encodes CASSNRPSGSKPGELFF.

V and J are TRBV6-1 and TRBJ1-5; D not resolved. The CDR3 spans 14 residues. Between the trimmed V and J ends, which lost 2 bases and 0 bases, there was a span of 5 bases. Germline V lookup: CDR1 MNHNS, CDR2 SASEGT. The CDR3 is CASSEWGSNQPQHF. The CDR3, as DNA: TGTGCCAGCAGTGAATGGGGTAGCAATCAGCCCCAGCATTTT.

This rearrangement joins TRBV19 to TRBJ1-5, with 7 bases fitting TRBD1. CDR1 is LNHDA and CDR2 is SQIVND in the germline V gene (reference sequence). The V and J ends lost 1 base and 8 bases, in that order; junction bases with no gene match: 11. The CDR3 has 16 residues. CDR3 coding DNA: TGTGCCAGTAGTATAGGGACAGGAGTGGCTTCTGAGCCCCAGCATTTT. Protein: CASSIGTGVASEPQHF.

This clone was seen just once. The chain is built from TRBV7-2 and TRBJ2-5; TRBD2 might be the D (6 bases). The CDR3 consists of 15 residues. Germline V gives CDR1 SGHTA, CDR2 FQGNSA. Trimming shortened V by 5 bases and J by 9 bases, and 22 bases separated the two germline ends. CDR3 loop: CASSLLREFQRAQYF. In DNA form, the CDR3 reads TGTGCCAGCAGCCTACTACGGGAGTTCCAAAGGGCCCAGTACTTC.

The V and J genes are TRBV7-8 and TRBJ2-5, with a tentative D call TRBD1 (5 bases). The germline gives CDR1 SGHVS, CDR2 FQNEAQ. The V end lost 4 bases, the J end lost 4 bases, and 16 bases lay between the germline ends. The CDR3 is 15 residues long. The CDR3 here is CASSYPSRVAETQYF. The DNA for the CDR3 is TGTGCCAGCAGCTATCCGTCCAGGGTAGCAGAGACCCAGTACTTC.

The genes are TRBV7-9 and TRBJ1-3; no clear D. V dropped 8 bases and J dropped 1 base, with 9 bases sitting between them. This CDR3 comprises 13 residues. Germline-derived CDR1 and CDR2 are SEHNR and FQNEAQ (reference sequence). DNA for the CDR3: TGTGCCAGCTGGAGGCAATCTGGAAACACCATATATTTT. This encodes CASWRQSGNTIYF.

V is TRBV28 and J is TRBJ1-2; D call uncertain. Germline V gene data show CDR1 as MDHEN and CDR2 as SYDVKM. CDR3 size: 11 residues. Between the trimmed V and J ends, which lost 6 bases and 4 bases, there was a span of 6 bases. The CDR3 region has the DNA TGTGCCAGCAGGGTGGGCTATGGCTACACCTTC. Translating gives CASRVGYGYTF.

The genes are TRBV7-9 and TRBJ1-5; TRBD1 might be the D (5 bases). V was cut by 0 bases and J by 1 base, with 10 bases left in between. This CDR3 is built from 16 residues. Germline V CDR1 and CDR2: SEHNR, FQNEAQ (reference sequence). The CDR3 region is CASSLAGASSNQPQHF. The CDR3 nucleotides read TGTGCCAGCAGCTTAGCCGGGGCCTCAAGCAATCAGCCCCAGCATTTT.

This clone was seen just once. The rearrangement uses TRBV7-3 and TRBJ2-2; TRBD1 matches 8 bases. The junction had 2 bases not matched to a gene; V was cut back by 4 bases and J by 1 base. Germline V gives CDR1 SGHTA, CDR2 FQGTGA. The CDR3 sequence is 15 residues long. In nucleotides, the CDR3 is TGTGCCAGCAGCTCCGGACAGGGGAACACCGGGGAGCTGTTTTTT. This sequence encodes CASSSGQGNTGELFF.

CDR3 nucleotides: TGCGCCAGCAGCTACGGGACAGGGATAAGCTCCTACAATGAGCAGTTCTTC. This sequence encodes CASSYGTGISSYNEQFF. This chain connects TRBV5-1 to TRBJ2-1; 9 bases align to TRBD1. CDR3 length equals 17 residues. With 3 bases clipped from V and 0 bases from J, the junction kept 7 bases outside the gene matches. Germline V lookup: CDR1 SGHRS, CDR2 YFSETQ.

The V and J genes are TRBV4-1 and TRBJ2-3, with 11 bases matching TRBD2. The V and J ends lost 2 bases and 6 bases, in that order; junction bases with no gene match: 7. Germline lookup yields CDR1 MGHRA and CDR2 YSYEKL. The CDR3 consists of 16 residues. The CDR3 DNA reads as TGCGCCAGCAGCCAAACCCTAGCGGGAGGCCGGGATACGCAGTATTTT. Its protein product is CASSQTLAGGRDTQYF.

V and J are TRBV7-9 and TRBJ2-5; D uncertain. V was shortened by 4 bases and J by 3 bases, with 3 bases between the two germline ends. Germline V gene lookup returns CDR1 SEHNR and CDR2 FQNEAQ (reference sequence). The CDR3 is 11 residues long. The CDR3 sequence: CASSSEETQYF. The CDR3 bases are TGTGCCAGCAGCTCGGAAGAGACCCAGTACTTC.

This clone was detected once. The V gene is TRBV28, the J gene TRBJ1-1; 8 bases map to TRBD1. The junction had 7 bases not matched to a gene; V was cut back by 5 bases and J by 8 bases. The CDR3 is 13 amino acids. Germline V CDR1 and CDR2: MDHEN, SYDVKM. The CDR3 here is CASSTRGREEAFF. CDR3 bases: TGTGCCAGCAGTACCAGGGGGCGCGAGGAAGCTTTCTTT.

The rearrangement joins TRBV19 to TRBJ2-7; 12 positions match TRBD2. CDR1 is LNHDA, CDR2 SQIVND, per germline (reference sequence). The CDR3 sequence is 15 residues long. The V and J ends lost 5 bases and 4 bases, in that order; junction bases with no gene match: 6. CDR3 DNA sequence: TGTGCCAGTAGTTCACTAGCGGGAGGCGATTACGAGCAGTACTTC. Protein product: CASSSLAGGDYEQYF. Drawing the rest from reference TRBV19 and TRBJ2-7, the complete variable domain is DGGITQSPKYLFRKEGQNVTLSCEQNLNHDAMYWYRQDPGQGLRLIYYSQIVNDFQKGDIAEGYSVSREKKESFPLTVTSAQKNPTAFYLCASSSLAGGDYEQYFGPGTRLTVT.

The chain couples TRBV6-5 to TRBJ2-1; weak D call: TRBD2 (5 bases). The CDR3 covers 13 residues. The V gene's germline CDR1 is MNHEY and CDR2 SVGAGI. V was pared by 6 bases and J by 3 bases, with 9 bases between. CDR3 amino acids: CASRLGDYNEQFF. CDR3 DNA: TGTGCCAGCAGACTAGGTGACTACAATGAGCAGTTCTTC.

The chain recombines TRBV7-9 with TRBJ1-2; possibly TRBD1 for D (5 bases). CDR3 size: 14 residues. Trimming stripped 2 bases from V and 4 bases from J, with 11 bases between. Per germline, CDR1 SEHNR and CDR2 FQNEAQ (reference sequence). In nucleotides, the CDR3 is TGTGCCAGCAGCTTACAGGGCCCTATCTATGGCTACACCTTC. Amino acid sequence: CASSLQGPIYGYTF.

This chain joins TRBV7-9 and TRBJ2-1; D unresolved. Germline lookup yields CDR1 SEHNR and CDR2 FQNEAQ (reference sequence). V was shortened by 3 bases and J by 3 bases, with 3 bases between the two germline ends. This CDR3 has 12 amino acids. The CDR3 DNA reads as TGTGCCAGCAGCTTCAGCTACAATGAGCAGTTCTTC. As protein: CASSFSYNEQFF.

The V and J genes are TRBV27 and TRBJ1-2; weak D call: TRBD1 (6 bases). The CDR3 runs to 13 residues. The germline V gene has CDR1 MNHEY and CDR2 SMNVEV (reference sequence). The V and J ends lost 6 bases and 8 bases respectively, with 16 bases between them. The CDR3 spells CASRGQAVGGYTF. The CDR3, as DNA: TGTGCCAGCAGGGGACAAGCCGTAGGAGGCTACACCTTC.

The V call is TRBV5-1, the J call TRBJ2-1; 8 bases are shared with TRBD1. This CDR3 is 12 amino acids long. J was trimmed by 9 bases and V by 4 bases; bases with no gene match: 3. The germline gives CDR1 SGHRS, CDR2 YFSETQ. The CDR3 DNA follows: TGCGCCAGCAGCGTAGACAGGGGTGAGCAGTTCTTC. Amino acids: CASSVDRGEQFF.

This clone was recorded only once. V usage is TRBV5-6 and J usage is TRBJ2-3; 7 bases match TRBD1. V shed 2 bases and J 4 bases; nucleotides not matched to a gene: 4. Germline lookup yields CDR1 SGHDT and CDR2 YYEEEE. This CDR3 has 14 amino acids. The CDR3 is CASSFGTAADTQYF. CDR3 nucleotide sequence: TGTGCCAGCAGCTTTGGGACAGCGGCAGATACGCAGTATTTT.

The gene calls are TRBV28 and TRBJ1-5; TRBD1 agrees at 9 bases. V lost 4 bases to trimming and J lost 2 bases; unmatched junction nucleotides: 12. Germline assignment: CDR1 MDHEN and CDR2 SYDVKM. CDR3 length equals 18 residues. The CDR3 protein is CASSSSRDRARRNQPQHF. As DNA, the CDR3 is TGTGCCAGCAGTTCATCCCGGGACAGGGCCCGCCGCAATCAGCCCCAGCATTTT.

In its sample, this clone was seen once. J is TRBJ2-1 and V is TRBV18; D perhaps matches TRBD2 (7 bases). The CDR3 is made up of 15 amino acids. Germline CDR1 KGHSH, CDR2 LQKENI. The V end was cut by 4 bases, the J end by 4 bases, with 14 bases between. This chain's CDR3 is CASSLRGDMYNEQFF. Written as DNA, the CDR3 is TGTGCCAGCTCACTACGGGGGGACATGTACAATGAGCAGTTCTTC.

The chain carries TRBV19 and TRBJ1-2; no firm D call. V was pared by 5 bases and J by 2 bases, with 12 bases between. The CDR3 extends over 14 amino acids. The V gene's germline CDR1 is LNHDA and CDR2 SQIVND (reference sequence). The CDR3 nucleotides are TGTGCCAGTAGTCCCCCGGGCCAGAACTATGGCTACACCTTC. This sequence encodes CASSPPGQNYGYTF.